Given below is one T cell receptor beta chain in context. Its antigen is unidentified. The CDR3 covers 15 residues. In germline, CDR1 is LNHDA, CDR2 SQIVND (reference sequence). Trimming took off 6 bases at V and 6 bases at J, with 20 bases between the two ends. The entry originates in a study of T cells in narcolepsy. Turning to the study itself: Donors had narcolepsy type 1 or type 2, or were healthy controls.

Study-wide results and caveats: Autoreactive clone sequences were missing from some blood memory CD4+ repertoires. Blood of same and different patients, but not healthy controls, reportedly held recurring autoreactive clonotypes. HCRT-specific and TRIB2-specific autoreactive clonotypes appeared among same-patient CSF and blood CD4+ clonotypes.

Sequencing was performed with immunoSEQ multiplex PCR; in TCRdb, only in-frame clones are kept and a portion is missing. Seen here are around 25,000 clones, just under 85% observed once, and the top ten hold roughly 0.76%. The sequencing input was CD45RA- memory CD4+ T cells from PBMCs. This receptor was obtained from a human donor with narcolepsy. The V and J genes are TRBV19 and TRBJ1-2; D ambiguous. The CDR3 nucleotides read TGTGCCAGTAGAGAGACATGGGGATCTGCTCATGGCTACACCTTC. Translation gives CASRETWGSAHGYTF. The whole variable domain, remainder taken from reference TRBV19 and TRBJ1-2, is DGGITQSPKYLFRKEGQNVTLSCEQNLNHDAMYWYRQDPGQGLRLIYYSQIVNDFQKGDIAEGYSVSREKKESFPLTVTSAQKNPTAFYLCASRETWGSAHGYTFGSGTRLTVV.